One sample yielded the 12 T cell receptor beta chains listed below, sequenced in a study of shared clonotypes between healthy human individuals. The protocol was immunoSEQ multiplex PCR, while the TCRdb copy is restricted to in-frame clones and leaves out a portion. The table has about a million clones, about 72% seen once. Input material: memory CD4+ T cells from PBMCs. Subset denoted: CD45RA-negative fraction. The receptors derive from a man aged 18-30 years in good health. Some clones in this sample may be carry-over from other donors' samples.

The chain joins TRBV7-6 to TRBJ2-5; perhaps D is TRBD1 or TRBD2 (5 bases each). Trimming took off 3 bases at V and 2 bases at J, with 10 bases between the two ends. The CDR3 spans 14 residues. Germline CDR1 reads SGHVS; CDR2 reads FNYEAQ. CDR3 nucleotides: TGTGCCAGCAGCTTGGGACCCTTACAAGAGACCCAGTACTTC. It yields the protein CASSLGPLQETQYF.

The chain recombines TRBV2 with TRBJ1-1; a possible D gene is TRBD1 (6 bases). CDR1 and CDR2 (germline): SNHLY, FYNNEI. This CDR3 contains 19 residues. Trimming shortened V by 3 bases and J by 0 bases, and 23 bases separated the two germline ends. Written as DNA, the CDR3 is TGTGCCAGCAGTGACTCGGGACACTCTAATGGGGCGATGAACACTGAAGCTTTCTTT. Translating gives CASSDSGHSNGAMNTEAFF.

Comment on this clone: Other DNA sequences in this specimen translate into the identical CDR3. The chain is built from TRBV10-3 and TRBJ2-2; D is undetermined. The V gene's germline CDR1 is ENHRY and CDR2 SYGVKD. CDR3 length equals 12 residues. Trimming removed 5 bases from V and 2 bases from J, with 3 bases in between. For the CDR3, the DNA is TGTGCCATCAGTTCAAACACCGGGGAGCTGTTTTTT. Protein sequence: CAISSNTGELFF.

The chain has TRBV5-1 and TRBJ2-5, with D hard to call. Trimming left V 4 bases short and J 1 base short, with 14 bases between. Germline V gene data show CDR1 as SGHRS and CDR2 as YFSETQ. The length of the CDR3 is 15 residues. CDR3 sequence: CASSLDVRVQETQYF. The CDR3 DNA reads as TGCGCCAGCAGCCTGGACGTCCGGGTCCAAGAGACCCAGTACTTC.

This clone has a handful of counts. This sample also contains other DNA sequences that code for the same CDR3. V gene TRBV28 combines with J gene TRBJ2-1; 7 bases map to TRBD2. Germline V gene lookup returns CDR1 MDHEN and CDR2 SYDVKM. V lost 5 bases, J lost 6 bases, and 7 bases stayed unmatched. The CDR3 is made up of 14 amino acids. CDR3 sequence reads: CASSPTGGANEQFF. The DNA of the CDR3 is TGTGCCAGCAGTCCGACGGGAGGTGCCAATGAGCAGTTCTTC.

The rearrangement links TRBV19 to TRBJ1-5, with D possibly TRBD1 on 5 matching bases. The CDR3 is 12 amino acids. Trimming stripped 10 bases from V and 9 bases from J, with 16 bases between. Germline-derived CDR1 and CDR2 are LNHDA and SQIVND (reference sequence). This chain's CDR3 is CATSQMGLPQHF. The CDR3 DNA follows: TGTGCCACCAGTCAGATGGGACTGCCCCAGCATTTT.

In its sample, this clone was seen many times. V gene TRBV4-1 combines with J gene TRBJ1-1; D remains ambiguous. Germline V CDR1 and CDR2: MGHRA, YSYEKL. This CDR3 contains 13 residues. The V end lost 8 bases, the J end lost 0 bases, and 10 bases lay between the germline ends. The CDR3 reads CASSTQLNTEAFF. The CDR3 DNA sequence: TGCGCCAGCTCCACCCAACTGAACACTGAAGCTTTCTTT.

The chain uses TRBV11-2 and TRBJ2-2; 7 nucleotides align to TRBD2. The germline V gene has CDR1 SGHAT and CDR2 FQNNGV. The CDR3 covers 14 residues. Trimming cost V 5 bases and J 7 bases; bases outside gene matches: 7. CDR3 sequence: CASSPRLASGELFF. The CDR3 nucleotides read TGTGCCAGCAGCCCCAGACTAGCTAGCGGGGAGCTGTTTTTT. The full variable domain, with the rest looked up from reference TRBV11-2 and TRBJ2-2, is EAGVAQSPRYKIIEKRQSVAFWCNPISGHATLYWYQQILGQGPKLLIQFQNNGVVDDSQLPKDRFSAERLKGVDSTLKIQPAKLEDSAVYLCASSPRLASGELFFGEGSRLTVL.

This chain links TRBV5-1 with TRBJ2-6, with D perhaps given as TRBD1 or TRBD2 (6 bases each). Germline V gene sequence: CDR1 SGHRS, CDR2 YFSETQ. CDR3 length: 20 amino acids. V dropped 2 bases and J dropped 0 bases, with 21 bases sitting between them. CDR3 residues: CASSLIIVGGRSSGANVLTF. CDR3 sequence (DNA): TGCGCCAGCAGCTTAATTATCGTGGGGGGCCGAAGCTCTGGGGCCAACGTCCTGACTTTC.

The rearrangement links TRBV4-1 to TRBJ2-5; D unresolved. V was clipped by 2 bases and J by 3 bases, with 7 bases between them. The CDR3 runs 13 residues. Germline V gives CDR1 MGHRA, CDR2 YSYEKL. The CDR3 DNA sequence: TGCGCCAGCAGCCAATGGCCCGAAGAGACCCAGTACTTC. Amino acid sequence: CASSQWPEETQYF.

There are many counts of this clone. This chain links TRBV6-7 with TRBJ2-3; TRBD1 aligns across 9 bases. Being an ORF, TRBV6-7 has a function that is uncertain. After removal of 6 bases from V and 4 bases from J, the junction contained 11 bases not matched to a gene. The CDR3 totals 16 residues. The CDR3 region is CASSRVRTGGADTQYF. As DNA, the CDR3 is TGTGCCAGCAGCCGAGTCCGTACAGGGGGCGCAGATACGCAGTATTTT.

The chain has TRBV9 and TRBJ2-5; TRBD1 matches at 8 bases. This CDR3 has 16 amino acids. Germline V gives CDR1 SGDLS, CDR2 YYNGEE. J gave up 5 bases and V 0 bases, and 9 bases lay outside the gene matches. CDR3 bases: TGTGCCAGCAGCGTAGCTAAGAGGACAGGGATCGAGACCCAGTACTTC. Protein: CASSVAKRTGIETQYF.